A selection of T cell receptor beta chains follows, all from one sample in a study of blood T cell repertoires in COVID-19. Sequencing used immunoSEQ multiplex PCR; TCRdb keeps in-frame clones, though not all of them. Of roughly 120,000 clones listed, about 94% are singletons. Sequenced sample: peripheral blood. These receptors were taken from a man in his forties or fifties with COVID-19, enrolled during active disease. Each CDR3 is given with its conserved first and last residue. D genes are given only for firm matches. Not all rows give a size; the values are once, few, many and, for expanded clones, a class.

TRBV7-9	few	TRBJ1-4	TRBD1	TGTGCCAGCAGCCCGGACAGGGTTAATGAAAAACTGTTTTTT	CASSPDRVNEKLFF
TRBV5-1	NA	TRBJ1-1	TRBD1	TGCGCCAGCAGCTTCCGCGGGACAGTGTCTATGAACACTGAAGCTTTCTTT	CASSFRGTVSMNTEAFF
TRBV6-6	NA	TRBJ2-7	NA	TGTGCCAGCAGTTACTCCGGGACACCCTACGAGCAGTACTTC	CASSYSGTPYEQYF
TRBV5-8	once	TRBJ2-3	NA	TGTGCCAGCACCCGACTATGGGGTGGGGATACGCAGTATTTT	CASTRLWGGDTQYF
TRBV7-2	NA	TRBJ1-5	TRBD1	TGTGCCAGCAGCTTAGTTGGGACAGCCTATCAGCCCCAGCATTTT	CASSLVGTAYQPQHF
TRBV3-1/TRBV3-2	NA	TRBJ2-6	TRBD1	TGTGCCAGCAGCTCCGGGACAGCTTTCTCTGGGGCCAACGTCCTGACTTTC	CASSSGTAFSGANVLTF
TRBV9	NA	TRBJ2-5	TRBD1	TGTGCCAGCAGCGTAGGACAGGGCAGGGAGACCCAGTACTTC	CASSVGQGRETQYF
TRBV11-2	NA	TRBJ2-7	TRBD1	TGTGCCAGCAGCAAGACAGGGGGTCTCGAGCAGTACTTC	CASSKTGGLEQYF
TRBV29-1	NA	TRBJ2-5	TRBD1	TGCAGCGTTGAATCGGTTGCGACAGGGGGCGGCGAGACCCAGTACTTC	CSVESVATGGGETQYF
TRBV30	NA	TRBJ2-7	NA	TGTGCCTGGGCCAGGGATCGCTACGAGCAGTACTTC	CAWARDRYEQYF
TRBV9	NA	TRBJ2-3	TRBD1	TGTGCCAGCAGCACGGACCCGACAGGGGGTCTAACAGATACGCAGTATTTT	CASSTDPTGGLTDTQYF
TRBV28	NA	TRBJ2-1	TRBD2	TGTGCCAGCAGGCGGGAGAGCTCCTACAATGAGCAGTTCTTC	CASRRESSYNEQFF
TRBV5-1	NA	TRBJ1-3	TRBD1	TGCGCCAGCAGCTTGGCTGGAATCGGGACAGGTGAATTT	CASSLAGIGTGEF
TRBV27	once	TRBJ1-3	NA	TGTGCCAGCCGCGATACACAGGGATCTGGAAACACCATATATTTT	CASRDTQGSGNTIYF
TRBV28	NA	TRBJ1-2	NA	TGTGCCAGCAGTTTAGAGGTTTTGGGCTACACCTTC	CASSLEVLGYTF
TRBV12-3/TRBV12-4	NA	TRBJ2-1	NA	TGTGCCAGCAGTTCCTCAGCGGGTAATGAGCAGTTCTTC	CASSSSAGNEQFF
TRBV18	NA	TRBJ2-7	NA	TGTGCCAGCTCTACCAGTGTCGTTCCCTACGAGCAGTACTTC	CASSTSVVPYEQYF
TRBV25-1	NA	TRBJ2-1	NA	TGTGCCAGCATCTCTAACCTGGGCCTTTACAATGAGCAGTTCTTC	CASISNLGLYNEQFF
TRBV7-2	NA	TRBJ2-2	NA	TGTGCCAGCAGCTTAGGAGGGCGAACCGGGGAGCTGTTTTTT	CASSLGGRTGELFF
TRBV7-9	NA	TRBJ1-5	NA	TGTGCCAGCAATCCAAGGGGTGGGTTCCAGGGGCTGAATCAGCCCCAGCATTTT	CASNPRGGFQGLNQPQHF
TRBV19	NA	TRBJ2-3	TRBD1	TGTGCCAGTAGTATAGAAGGAACAGGGGCAGATACGCAGTATTTT	CASSIEGTGADTQYF
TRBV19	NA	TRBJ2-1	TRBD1	TGTGCCAGTACCCCAACAGGGGGCTCCTACAATGAGCAGTTCTTC	CASTPTGGSYNEQFF
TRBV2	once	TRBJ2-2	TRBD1	TGTGCCAGCAGCCGACAGGGGACGGGGGAGCTGTTTTTT	CASSRQGTGELFF
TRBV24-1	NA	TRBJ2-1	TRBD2	TGTGCCACCAGTGGTTCCCGGCGGGAGTCTGACTACAATGAGCAGTTCTTC	CATSGSRRESDYNEQFF